The 27 T cell receptor beta chains below were found in one sample sequenced in a study of blood T cell repertoires in COVID-19. Measured with immunoSEQ multiplex PCR; TCRdb has only the in-frame clones, and not every one. The data contain some 150,000 clones, approximately 81% of them singletons. Sequencing was performed on peripheral blood. These receptors all stem from a human donor in a cohort sampled during active COVID-19.

This clone has a single count. This chain links TRBV4-1 with TRBJ2-3; 10 bases line up with TRBD1. This CDR3 is 15 amino acids long. Germline V lookup: CDR1 MGHRA, CDR2 YSYEKL. Unmatched junction bases numbered 6, after V lost 6 bases and J lost 3 bases. For the CDR3, the DNA is TGCGCCAGCAGTGTGACAGGGGGCGCGACAGATACGCAGTATTTT. It translates to CASSVTGGATDTQYF.

V is TRBV19 and J is TRBJ2-3, with D perhaps TRBD2 (6 bases). V dropped 8 bases and J dropped 2 bases, with 11 bases sitting between them. Germline CDR1 and CDR2: LNHDA and SQIVND (reference sequence). This CDR3 comprises 13 residues. The CDR3 DNA reads TGTGCCAGTTCTGCGGGGTCCACAGATACGCAGTATTTT. Encoded protein: CASSAGSTDTQYF. The whole variable domain, filled in from reference TRBV19 and TRBJ2-3, reads DGGITQSPKYLFRKEGQNVTLSCEQNLNHDAMYWYRQDPGQGLRLIYYSQIVNDFQKGDIAEGYSVSREKKESFPLTVTSAQKNPTAFYLCASSAGSTDTQYFGPGTRLTVL.

This chain joins TRBV4-2 and TRBJ2-2; D remains unclear. The V and J ends lost 4 bases and 1 base respectively, with 4 bases between them. The CDR3 is 13 amino acids. The germline gives CDR1 LGHNA, CDR2 YNFKEQ. The CDR3 DNA reads TGTGCCAGCAGCCCACAGAACACCGGGGAGCTGTTTTTT. Translating it yields CASSPQNTGELFF.

The V and J genes are TRBV27 and TRBJ2-7; no clear D. Germline CDR1 is MNHEY and CDR2 is SMNVEV (reference sequence). There are 15 residues in the CDR3. V lost 10 bases to trimming and J lost 2 bases, with 21 bases between them. The CDR3 protein is CAIALWRGFTYEQYF. Written as DNA, the CDR3 is TGTGCCATCGCTCTCTGGAGAGGTTTCACCTACGAGCAGTACTTC.

The gene calls are TRBV28 and TRBJ1-2; a weak D match, TRBD1 (6 bases). V was shortened by 4 bases and J by 8 bases, with 17 bases between the two germline ends. The CDR3 covers 14 residues. Germline V gene lookup returns CDR1 MDHEN and CDR2 SYDVKM. CDR3: CASSSGQLTRGYTF. CDR3 DNA sequence: TGTGCCAGCAGTTCCGGACAGCTCACTAGGGGCTACACCTTC.

This chain uses TRBV4-2 with TRBJ2-3, with TRBD2 identical over 8 bases. Germline values: CDR1 LGHNA, CDR2 YNFKEQ. The CDR3 is made up of 16 amino acids. The J segment lost 4 bases and the V segment lost 3 bases, leaving 9 bases of the junction unmatched. The CDR3 spells CASSQPGGAGADTQYF. CDR3 DNA: TGTGCCAGCAGCCAGCCCGGGGGGGCCGGGGCAGATACGCAGTATTTT.

The chain joins TRBV6-2 or TRBV6-3 to TRBJ1-2; D perhaps matches TRBD1 (5 bases). Trimming pared 8 bases from V and 2 bases from J, leaving 12 bases between. Germline V gives CDR1 MNHEY, CDR2 SVGEGT. This CDR3 region has 13 residues. CDR3 loop: CASRPGLNYGYTF. The CDR3 region has the DNA TGTGCCAGCCGCCCGGGACTGAACTATGGCTACACCTTC.

This chain uses TRBV2 with TRBJ1-5; D not resolved. V was trimmed by 7 bases and J by 0 bases, leaving 7 bases between them. Germline CDR1 and CDR2: SNHLY and FYNNEI. The CDR3 covers 13 residues. CDR3 in amino acids: CASKRGSNQPQHF. Written as DNA, the CDR3 is TGTGCCAGCAAACGAGGTAGCAATCAGCCCCAGCATTTT.

V gene TRBV21-1 combines with J gene TRBJ2-1; the table names TRBD1, a call not compared with the DNA. TRBV21-1 is a known pseudogene. The length of the CDR3 is 16 residues. CDR3 in amino acids: CASSKADRGPYNEQFF. DNA of the CDR3: TGTGCCAGCAGCAAAGCGGACAGGGGACCGTACAATGAGCAGTTCTTC.

The CDR3, as DNA: TGTGCCAGCACCCGACAGGCGAACACTGAAGCTTTCTTT. Residues: CASTRQANTEAFF. The chain is built from TRBV7-2 and TRBJ1-1; D might be TRBD1 (6 bases). From germline, CDR1 is SGHTA and CDR2 FQGNSA. The CDR3 extends over 13 amino acids. V lost 7 bases to trimming and J lost 1 base, with 10 bases between them.

This chain links TRBV5-5 with TRBJ2-3; 7 bases align to TRBD1. V lost 0 bases and J lost 3; bases outside the gene matches: 7. This CDR3 spans 16 amino acids. Germline V gene sequence: CDR1 SGHKS, CDR2 YYEKEE (reference sequence). The CDR3: CASSLVPSTGTDTQYF. DNA for the CDR3: TGTGCCAGCAGCTTGGTCCCCTCGACAGGGACAGATACGCAGTATTTT. Filled out from reference TRBV5-5 and TRBJ2-3, the complete variable domain reads DAGVTQSPTHLIKTRGQQVTLRCSPISGHKSVSWYQQVLGQGPQFIFQYYEKEERGRGNFPDRFSARQFPNYSSELNVNALLLGDSALYLCASSLVPSTGTDTQYFGPGTRLTVL.

The rearrangement joins TRBV4-1 to TRBJ1-2; perhaps TRBD1 as D (6 bases). CDR1 is MGHRA, CDR2 YSYEKL, per germline. The CDR3 covers 14 residues. V was cut by 4 bases and J by 4 bases, with 13 bases left in between. CDR3 DNA: TGCGCCAGCAGCCGAGAGGACAGATCCTATGGCTACACCTTC. It yields the protein CASSREDRSYGYTF.

V usage is TRBV5-6 and J usage is TRBJ1-4, with D hard to call. The V end lost 2 bases, the J end lost 8 bases, and 16 bases lay between the germline ends. The CDR3 extends over 15 amino acids. Germline V gives CDR1 SGHDT, CDR2 YYEEEE. CDR3 nucleotides: TGTGCCAGCAGCTTTGCCAGATTAAAGCGGGAAAAACTGTTTTTT. Residues: CASSFARLKREKLFF.

This clone was recorded once. This chain uses TRBV4-3 with TRBJ1-4, with 7 positions matching TRBD1. The germline V gene encodes CDR1 LGHNA and CDR2 YSLEER. The J segment lost 9 bases and the V segment lost 1 base, leaving 8 bases of the junction unmatched. This CDR3 is 15 amino acids long. The CDR3 spells CASSQGGAGGKKLFF. The CDR3 coding sequence is TGCGCCAGCAGCCAAGGGGGGGCAGGGGGGAAAAAACTGTTTTTT.

Only one count was recorded for this clone. V is TRBV7-9 and J is TRBJ1-4; D ambiguous. The ends were cut back, 3 bases at V and 0 bases at J, with 11 bases in the middle. Germline-derived CDR1 and CDR2 are SEHNR and FQNEAQ (reference sequence). The CDR3 spans 16 residues. CDR3 DNA: TGTGCCAGCAGCTTGGATGGGCTCGCAACTAATGAAAAACTGTTTTTT. Protein product: CASSLDGLATNEKLFF. The variable domain in full, completed from reference TRBV7-9 and TRBJ1-4, reads DTGVSQNPRHKITKRGQNVTFRCDPISEHNRLYWYRQTLGQGPEFLTYFQNEAQLEKSRLLSDRFSAERPKGSFSTLEIQRTEQGDSAMYLCASSLDGLATNEKLFFGSGTQLSVL.

J is TRBJ2-7 and V is TRBV28; TRBD1 aligns across 7 bases. The J segment lost 5 bases and the V segment lost 5 bases, leaving 12 bases of the junction unmatched. This CDR3 contains 15 residues. Germline CDR1 is MDHEN and CDR2 is SYDVKM. The CDR3 spells CASSAQTGKVDEQYF. For the CDR3, the DNA is TGTGCCAGCAGTGCGCAGACAGGGAAAGTCGACGAGCAGTACTTC.

The CDR3 sequence is CASSLGSSGGNTIYF. The CDR3 coding sequence is TGTGCCAGCAGCTTAGGGTCATCGGGTGGAAACACCATATATTTT. The chain combines TRBV7-8 with TRBJ1-3; D remains unclear. Trimming took off 1 base at V and 3 bases at J, with 10 bases between the two ends. The CDR3 consists of 15 residues. CDR1 is SGHVS, CDR2 FQNEAQ, per germline.

The V call is TRBV5-1, the J call TRBJ2-5, with D maybe TRBD1 (6 bases). The CDR3 runs to 14 residues. From germline, CDR1 is SGHRS and CDR2 YFSETQ. Trimming shortened V by 1 base and J by 2 bases, and 9 bases separated the two germline ends. CDR3 DNA: TGCGCCAGCAGCTTGATTGGACAGCAAGAGACCCAGTACTTC. It codes for CASSLIGQQETQYF.

The rearrangement joins TRBV5-1 to TRBJ1-3; D not certain. There are 15 residues in the CDR3. Trimming shortened V by 0 bases and J by 0 bases, and 7 bases separated the two germline ends. In germline, CDR1 is SGHRS, CDR2 YFSETQ. CDR3 DNA: TGCGCCAGCAGCTTGGATGAGTTCTCTGGAAACACCATATATTTT. Its translation is CASSLDEFSGNTIYF.

V is TRBV7-2 and J is TRBJ1-6; D is unclear. The ends were cut back, 1 base at V and 7 bases at J, with 20 bases in the middle. Germline CDR1 and CDR2: SGHTA and FQGNSA. The CDR3 runs to 18 residues. The CDR3 coding sequence is TGTGCCAGCAGCTTAGTCGCAACCTTGGCTCGGCGGAATTCACCCCTCCACTTT. Its protein product is CASSLVATLARRNSPLHF.

This chain connects TRBV18 to TRBJ1-4; D remains unclear. The V gene's germline CDR1 is KGHSH and CDR2 LQKENI. V dropped 5 bases and J dropped 0 bases, with 7 bases sitting between them. The CDR3 has 14 amino acids. The CDR3 loop reads CASSYTSTNEKLFF. For the CDR3, the DNA is TGTGCCAGCTCATACACATCAACTAATGAAAAACTGTTTTTT.

The chain is built from TRBV12-3 or TRBV12-4 and TRBJ1-6; 7 nucleotides align to TRBD1. Losses at the gene ends were 5 bases for V and 9 bases for J; bases not matched to a gene: 1. The CDR3 is made up of 12 amino acids. CDR3 loop: CASSTGVSPLHF. Here the CDR3 DNA reads TGTGCCAGCAGTACAGGGGTTTCACCCCTCCACTTT.

The chain joins TRBV11-3 to TRBJ2-3; TRBD2 matches 11 bases. Germline V gene lookup returns CDR1 SGHNT and CDR2 YENEEA. With 4 bases clipped from V and 4 bases from J, the junction kept 7 bases outside the gene matches. This CDR3 comprises 16 residues. CDR3 sequence (DNA): TGTGCCAGCAGCTCTAGGGCTAGCGGGGGGCCAGATACGCAGTATTTT. This sequence encodes CASSSRASGGPDTQYF.

The chain has TRBV5-4 and TRBJ2-3; 14 bases are a match to TRBD2. V trimming: 4 bases; J trimming: 5 bases; junction bases outside the gene matches: 9. Germline V gives CDR1 SGHNT, CDR2 YYREEE (reference sequence). The CDR3 is 17 residues long. CDR3: CASSPRTSGGQGDTQYF. The CDR3 DNA follows: TGTGCCAGCAGCCCGAGGACTAGCGGGGGGCAGGGAGATACGCAGTATTTT.

This clone was picked up a small number of times. The chain combines TRBV29-1 with TRBJ1-2, with unresolved D. The CDR3 consists of 12 residues. Germline CDR1 reads SQVTM; CDR2 reads ANQGSEA. Trimming took 4 bases from V and 6 from J, leaving 12 bases between them. The CDR3 nucleotides are TGCAGCGTTGGGAGGACGAATGATGGCTACACCTTC. Its protein product is CSVGRTNDGYTF.

Here the CDR3 reads CASSSSGATFYGYTF. In DNA form, the CDR3 reads TGTGCCAGCAGCTCATCAGGGGCCACGTTCTATGGCTACACCTTC. The rearrangement links TRBV7-2 to TRBJ1-2; TRBD1 is a possible D gene (6 bases). V lost 4 bases, J lost 4 bases, and 16 bases lay in between. The CDR3 consists of 15 residues. From germline, CDR1 is SGHTA and CDR2 FQGNSA.

V is TRBV6-5 and J is TRBJ1-1; 7 nucleotides match TRBD1. The CDR3 length is 11 residues. The germline CDR1 and CDR2 sequences are MNHEY and SVGAGI. V dropped 7 bases and J dropped 10; count of bases not matched to a gene: 6. The CDR3, as DNA: TGTGCCAGCAAGAAGGACAGGAGAGCTTTCTTT. It translates to CASKKDRRAFF.